A single sample is the source of the 22 T cell receptor beta chains below, sequenced in a study of a mutant IDH1 vaccine in newly diagnosed glioma. What these receptors recognize is not known. Time point reported: week 23, last vaccination. It was 300 ug of mutant IDH1 20-mer peptide that made up each vaccine dose, given with topical imiquimod. Sequencing used immunoSEQ multiplex PCR; TCRdb keeps in-frame clones, though not all of them. Of around 56,000 clones in the sample, about 81% were seen once. The sequences come from PBMCs, collected from a glioma patient whose treatment included an IDH1 peptide vaccine. The receptors come from a woman in her 40s with glioma. Some clones in this sample may be carry-over from other donors' samples.

The genes are TRBV12-5 and TRBJ2-2; 16 bases are a match to TRBD2. There are 19 residues in the CDR3. Germline CDR1 reads LGHNT; CDR2 reads FRNRAP. The V and J ends lost 0 bases and 0 bases, in that order; junction bases with no gene match: 1. Here the CDR3 DNA reads TGTGCTAGTGGTTTGGTAGGGACTAGCGGGGGGGCGAACACCGGGGAGCTGTTTTTT. Its translation is CASGLVGTSGGANTGELFF.

The chain combines TRBV29-1 with TRBJ1-5; possibly TRBD1 for D (5 bases). Trimming took off 5 bases at V and 4 bases at J, with 12 bases between the two ends. Germline V gives CDR1 SQVTM, CDR2 ANQGSEA. This CDR3 is 13 amino acids long. This CDR3 reads CSVSPGGNQPQHF. CDR3 coding DNA: TGCAGCGTTTCCCCGGGGGGGAATCAGCCCCAGCATTTT.

The rearrangement uses TRBV6-4 and TRBJ1-4; 8 positions agree with TRBD1. The V segment lost 0 bases and the J segment 8 bases; nucleotides outside the gene matches: 5. The CDR3 sequence is 15 residues long. The germline V gene encodes CDR1 MRHNA and CDR2 SNTAGT. CDR3 residues: CASSDSDRVGEKLFF. The CDR3 region has the DNA TGTGCCAGCAGTGACTCGGACAGGGTTGGGGAAAAACTGTTTTTT.

This chain links TRBV7-3 with TRBJ2-7, with 9 positions matching TRBD1. The CDR3 totals 15 residues. V was pared by 2 bases and J by 1 base, with 3 bases of the junction left unmatched. Germline lookup yields CDR1 SGHTA and CDR2 FQGTGA. The CDR3 sequence is CASSLGTGMSYEQYF. The CDR3 DNA is TGTGCCAGCAGCTTAGGGACAGGGATGTCCTACGAGCAGTACTTC.

The chain uses TRBV13 and TRBJ2-7; 10 bases map to TRBD1. This CDR3 spans 16 amino acids. V was clipped by 5 bases and J by 1 base; unmatched bases: 8. Per germline, CDR1 PRHDT and CDR2 FYEKMQ (reference sequence). This CDR3 reads CASSITTGGASYEQYF. The DNA of the CDR3 is TGTGCCAGCAGCATAACGACAGGGGGCGCGTCCTACGAGCAGTACTTC.

The chain couples TRBV7-9 to TRBJ2-7; tentatively, D is TRBD1 or TRBD2 (5 bases each). Per the germline V gene, CDR1 is SEHNR and CDR2 is FQNEAQ (reference sequence). Trimming removed 1 base from V and 6 bases from J, with 10 bases in between. CDR3 length: 13 amino acids. CDR3 protein: CASSLEAGSEQYF. The CDR3 DNA reads as TGTGCCAGCAGCTTAGAAGCAGGGAGCGAGCAGTACTTC.

The chain joins TRBV30 to TRBJ2-5, with 7 bases matching TRBD1. V lost 1 base, J lost 4 bases, and 12 bases stayed unmatched. CDR1 is GTSNPN and CDR2 is SVGIG in the germline V gene (reference sequence). This CDR3 comprises 16 residues. The DNA for the CDR3 is TGTGCCTGGAGTGCGCTACAGGGGTCTGAGGGAGAGACCCAGTACTTC. Translating gives CAWSALQGSEGETQYF.

The chain has TRBV7-2 and TRBJ1-1; TRBD1 agrees at 8 bases. V was clipped by 5 bases and J by 0 bases; unmatched bases: 8. This CDR3 region has 16 residues. Germline V gives CDR1 SGHTA, CDR2 FQGNSA. CDR3 sequence reads: CASSVRPGGMNTEAFF. The CDR3, as DNA: TGTGCCAGCAGCGTCCGCCCAGGGGGCATGAACACTGAAGCTTTCTTT. The variable domain in full, with the rest retrieved from reference TRBV7-2 and TRBJ1-1, is GAGVSQSPSNKVTEKGKDVELRCDPISGHTALYWYRQSLGQGLEFLIYFQGNSAPDKSGLPSDRFSAERTGGSVSTLTIQRTQQEDSAVYLCASSVRPGGMNTEAFFGQGTRLTVV.

The chain couples TRBV23-1 to TRBJ2-2; 7 nucleotides line up with TRBD1. TRBV23-1 is an open reading frame whose function is uncertain. V dropped 3 bases and J dropped 2; count of bases not matched to a gene: 3. The CDR3 contains 15 residues. Here the CDR3 DNA reads TGCGCCAGCAGTCACCACAGGGGTAACACCGGGGAGCTGTTTTTT. Translation: CASSHHRGNTGELFF.

This clone was observed a single time. This rearrangement joins TRBV19 to TRBJ2-5; TRBD2 might be the D (6 bases). Between the trimmed V and J ends, which lost 1 base and 7 bases, there was a span of 16 bases. The CDR3 totals 15 residues. Per germline, CDR1 LNHDA and CDR2 SQIVND (reference sequence). The CDR3 region is CASSIGRAPPGTQYF. The CDR3, as DNA: TGTGCCAGTAGTATAGGGAGGGCCCCACCGGGGACCCAGTACTTC.

The rearrangement uses TRBV2 and TRBJ2-5; D ambiguous. Germline V gene data show CDR1 as SNHLY and CDR2 as FYNNEI. The CDR3 consists of 13 residues. The V end lost 3 bases, the J end lost 1 base, and 6 bases lay between the germline ends. The CDR3 nucleotides are TGTGCCAGCAGTGACGGGCGCCAAGAGACCCAGTACTTC. Its translation: CASSDGRQETQYF.

The V call is TRBV4-1, the J call TRBJ2-1; unclear D gene. The CDR3 spans 17 residues. Deletions cut 0 bases from V and 1 base from J, with 13 bases between. The germline V gene has CDR1 MGHRA and CDR2 YSYEKL. This CDR3 reads CASSQDTAVFSYNEQFF. CDR3 nucleotides: TGCGCCAGCAGCCAAGATACCGCAGTCTTTTCCTACAATGAGCAGTTCTTC.

CDR3 loop: CASSGAAFAGNTIYF. The CDR3 DNA sequence: TGTGCCAGTAGCGGGGCGGCATTTGCTGGAAACACCATATATTTT. This chain connects TRBV19 to TRBJ1-3, with D possibly being TRBD1 (5 bases). The CDR3 contains 15 residues. The V end was cut by 6 bases, the J end by 2 bases, with 14 bases between. The germline V gene has CDR1 LNHDA and CDR2 SQIVND (reference sequence). Full variable domain (rest looked up from reference TRBV19 and TRBJ1-3): DGGITQSPKYLFRKEGQNVTLSCEQNLNHDAMYWYRQDPGQGLRLIYYSQIVNDFQKGDIAEGYSVSREKKESFPLTVTSAQKNPTAFYLCASSGAAFAGNTIYFGEGSWLTVV.

The chain joins TRBV5-1 to TRBJ2-1, with D tentatively TRBD1 or TRBD2 (7 bases each). V lost 4 bases, J lost 5 bases, and 16 bases lay in between. CDR1 is SGHRS and CDR2 is YFSETQ in the germline V gene. This CDR3 contains 15 residues. CDR3: CASSRSGGEDNEQFF. CDR3 DNA: TGCGCCAGCAGCCGGTCAGGGGGGGAAGACAATGAGCAGTTCTTC.

V is TRBV11-2 and J is TRBJ1-2, with 8 bases lining up with TRBD1. The CDR3 is 15 residues long. With V trimmed by 7 bases and J by 2 bases, 9 bases remained unmatched. Germline CDR1 reads SGHAT; CDR2 reads FQNNGV. The CDR3 region is CASNQLTGGNYGYTF. CDR3 DNA: TGTGCCAGCAACCAACTCACAGGGGGAAACTATGGCTACACCTTC. The entire variable domain, with the rest obtained from reference TRBV11-2 and TRBJ1-2, is as follows: EAGVAQSPRYKIIEKRQSVAFWCNPISGHATLYWYQQILGQGPKLLIQFQNNGVVDDSQLPKDRFSAERLKGVDSTLKIQPAKLEDSAVYLCASNQLTGGNYGYTFGSGTRLTVV.

This clone appeared a few times. This chain joins TRBV5-1 and TRBJ1-2; D remains unclear. CDR3 size: 14 residues. Trimming removed 2 bases from V and 0 bases from J, with 8 bases in between. The germline gives CDR1 SGHRS, CDR2 YFSETQ. The CDR3 DNA follows: TGCGCCAGCAGCTTTGAGAGCCCTAACTATGGCTACACCTTC. This encodes CASSFESPNYGYTF.

The chain links TRBV19 to TRBJ1-1, with TRBD1 matching 12 bases. The CDR3 totals 18 residues. The V gene's germline CDR1 is LNHDA and CDR2 SQIVND (reference sequence). Trimming cost V 4 bases and J 5 bases; bases outside gene matches: 14. The CDR3 nucleotides are TGTGCCAGTAGTACTGACTCCCGGGACAGGGGGCGAGGAACTGAAGCTTTCTTT. This gives the protein CASSTDSRDRGRGTEAFF.

V is TRBV29-1 and J is TRBJ1-2, with a tentative D call TRBD1 (5 bases). Germline CDR1 is SQVTM and CDR2 is ANQGSEA. Trimming left V 4 bases short and J 6 bases short, with 12 bases between. The CDR3 consists of 12 residues. The CDR3 region is CSVGRRENGYTF. For the CDR3, the DNA is TGCAGCGTTGGTCGCAGGGAAAATGGCTACACCTTC.

This sequence joins TRBV7-9 and TRBJ2-5; D might be TRBD1 (6 bases). Germline CDR1 reads SEHNR; CDR2 reads FQNEAQ (reference sequence). This CDR3 is 15 amino acids long. The V end was cut by 5 bases, the J end by 1 base, with 14 bases between. CDR3 bases: TGTGCCAGCAGCCCCGACGACAGGTTCCAAGAGACCCAGTACTTC. Amino acids: CASSPDDRFQETQYF.

The chain is built from TRBV19 and TRBJ1-2, with 9 bases aligning to TRBD1. The V segment lost 9 bases and the J segment 4 bases; nucleotides outside the gene matches: 9. There are 14 residues in the CDR3. Germline-derived CDR1 and CDR2 are LNHDA and SQIVND (reference sequence). CDR3 coding DNA: TGTGCCAGCTTGGACAGGGGCTATTTCTATGGCTACACCTTC. Translated, it gives CASLDRGYFYGYTF.

CDR3 sequence reads: CASTTTGTVLFTDTQYF. Written as DNA, the CDR3 is TGTGCCAGCACCACTACCGGGACAGTCCTCTTCACAGATACGCAGTATTTT. This sequence joins TRBV27 and TRBJ2-3; 7 bases align to TRBD1. The CDR3 covers 17 residues. V lost 7 bases, J lost 2 bases, and 15 bases stayed unmatched. Germline V gene sequence: CDR1 MNHEY, CDR2 SMNVEV (reference sequence).

V usage is TRBV4-1 and J usage is TRBJ1-2; tentatively, D is TRBD1 (5 bases). V shed 3 bases and J shed 5 bases, with 28 bases lying between them. The CDR3 is 19 amino acids. CDR1 MGHRA and CDR2 YSYEKL come from the germline V gene. CDR3 region: CASSHPTLSHLGPTYGYTF. For the CDR3, the DNA is TGCGCCAGCAGCCACCCCACACTTTCTCACTTGGGACCCACTTATGGCTACACCTTC.